This T cell receptor (beta chain) was recorded in a study of cytomegalovirus exposure and HLA in healthy donors. Study summary: There were around 390 genotyped donors. Of these, roughly 80% fell in the genetic ancestry cluster associated with self-reported Caucasian donors.

Vbeta (60) and Jbeta (13) primers were used in the PCR. Here immunoSEQ multiplex PCR was the method, and the copy in TCRdb shows in-frame clones only, minus some. The data show tens of thousands of clones, with roughly three quarters seen just once and 2.7% held by the top ten. The CDR3 extends over 16 amino acids. Germline CDR1 SGHVS, CDR2 FQNEAQ. The junction had 8 bases not matched to a gene; V was cut back by 3 bases and J by 9 bases. The sequenced sample consisted of PBMCs. The rearrangement joins TRBV7-8 to TRBJ2-1, with 13 bases identical to TRBD2. The source is a man aged 25 to 40 in good health and CMV-seronegative. The CDR3 protein is CASSFSLAGGQGEQFF. CDR3 DNA sequence: TGTGCCAGCAGCTTCTCACTAGCGGGGGGGCAGGGTGAGCAGTTCTTC.